Below are 28 T cell receptor beta chains sequenced from a single sample in a study of blood T cell repertoires in COVID-19. Profiling relied on immunoSEQ multiplex PCR, and the TCRdb table lists in-frame clones only, not all of them. This sample yields roughly 62,000 clones, of which approximately 83% are seen a single time; around 10% belongs to the top ten. The sample was peripheral blood. The receptors were gathered from a man older than 75 with COVID-19, enrolled during active disease.

V and J are TRBV19 and TRBJ1-1; a possible D gene is TRBD1 (5 bases). V was trimmed by 10 bases and J by 0 bases, leaving 12 bases between them. The germline V gene has CDR1 LNHDA and CDR2 SQIVND (reference sequence). The CDR3 has 13 residues. CDR3 in amino acids: CAIRGRVNTEAFF. The CDR3 coding sequence is TGTGCCATCAGAGGCAGGGTGAACACTGAAGCTTTCTTT.

The CDR3 is CASSEALTSGSSYEQYV. The CDR3 region has the DNA TGTGCCAGCAGTGAAGCCCTCACTAGCGGGAGTTCCTACGAGCAGTACGTC. This chain connects TRBV6-1 to TRBJ2-7, with 11 bases lining up with TRBD2. Trimming cost V 0 bases and J 1 base; bases outside gene matches: 5. Germline V gene sequence: CDR1 MNHNS, CDR2 SASEGT. The CDR3 runs 17 residues.

This clone has only a few counts. The genes are TRBV13 and TRBJ2-1, with D possibly TRBD1 on 6 matching bases. CDR3 length: 17 residues. V lost 4 bases and J 2 bases, leaving 18 bases between the germline ends. Germline CDR1 PRHDT, CDR2 FYEKMQ (reference sequence). The CDR3: CASSSGPAGAPYNEQFF. The CDR3 coding sequence is TGTGCCAGCAGCTCCGGACCAGCAGGGGCCCCCTACAATGAGCAGTTCTTC.

This clone occurred once. The chain has TRBV4-3 and TRBJ2-3, with 11 bases fitting TRBD2. There are 17 residues in the CDR3. Trimming removed 1 base from V and 0 bases from J; junction bases left unmatched: 3. Germline CDR1 reads LGHNA; CDR2 reads YSLEER. The CDR3 DNA sequence: TGCGCCAGCAGCCAAGTGGCTAGCGGGGGGAGCACAGATACGCAGTATTTT. The encoded protein is CASSQVASGGSTDTQYF.

The gene calls are TRBV5-1 and TRBJ1-1, with 8 bases that match TRBD1. Trimming removed 0 bases from V and 3 bases from J; junction bases left unmatched: 7. The CDR3 covers 16 residues. Per germline, CDR1 SGHRS and CDR2 YFSETQ. CDR3 sequence: CASSLAQGASYTEAFF. CDR3 nucleotide sequence: TGCGCCAGCAGCTTGGCTCAGGGGGCATCGTACACTGAAGCTTTCTTT.

V usage is TRBV11-3 and J usage is TRBJ2-5; 10 positions match TRBD1. The CDR3 spans 15 residues. V gave up 6 bases and J gave up 3 bases; unmatched junction bases: 7. Germline CDR1 SGHNT, CDR2 YENEEA. The DNA of the CDR3 is TGTGCCAGCAGTCAAACCGGGACAGGGGAAGAGACCCAGTACTTC. Protein product: CASSQTGTGEETQYF.

The chain couples TRBV19 to TRBJ2-5; D unclear. The CDR3 runs to 13 residues. Per the germline V gene, CDR1 is LNHDA and CDR2 is SQIVND (reference sequence). Trimming took off 6 bases at V and 6 bases at J, with 14 bases between the two ends. The CDR3 region is CASSGPRMQTQYF. The CDR3, as DNA: TGTGCCAGTAGCGGTCCCCGCATGCAGACCCAGTACTTC.

The genes are TRBV7-9 and TRBJ1-4, with D maybe TRBD1 (5 bases). Germline-derived CDR1 and CDR2 are SEHNR and FQNEAQ (reference sequence). V was clipped by 5 bases and J by 7 bases, with 17 bases between them. CDR3 length equals 15 residues. The CDR3 DNA is TGTGCCAGCAGCCCAGGCGGCCGGGGGGGTGAAAAACTGTTTTTT. Its protein product is CASSPGGRGGEKLFF.

V is TRBV6-6 and J is TRBJ2-3; a possible D gene is TRBD2 (7 bases). Germline-derived CDR1 and CDR2 are MNHNY and SVGAGI (reference sequence). CDR3 length equals 14 residues. Trimming removed 5 bases at V and 4 bases at J, with 13 bases between. CDR3 in amino acids: CASSLQGGADTQYF. CDR3 sequence (DNA): TGTGCCAGCAGTCTACAGGGAGGGGCAGATACGCAGTATTTT.

This chain uses TRBV18 with TRBJ2-1; TRBD2 aligns across 14 bases. Trimming took 6 bases from V and 7 from J; bases not matched to a gene: 5. Per germline, CDR1 KGHSH and CDR2 LQKENI. The CDR3 contains 15 residues. The CDR3, as DNA: TGTGCCAGCTCCCAGGGACTAGCGGGAGTGAATGAGCAGTTCTTC. Its translation: CASSQGLAGVNEQFF. Complete variable domain (other parts from reference TRBV18 and TRBJ2-1): NAGVMQNPRHLVRRRGQEARLRCSPMKGHSHVYWYRQLPEEGLKFMVYLQKENIIDESGMPKERFSAEFPKEGPSILRIQQVVRGDSAAYFCASSQGLAGVNEQFFGPGTRLTVL.

The chain employs TRBV6-6 and TRBJ2-3; no definite D call. The CDR3 length is 14 residues. Trimming removed 6 bases from V and 0 bases from J, with 10 bases in between. The germline V gene has CDR1 MNHNY and CDR2 SVGAGI (reference sequence). The CDR3: CASSPPRSTDTQYF. CDR3 nucleotides: TGTGCCAGCAGCCCCCCGAGAAGCACAGATACGCAGTATTTT.

The chain joins TRBV7-2 to TRBJ2-2; tentatively, D is TRBD2 (6 bases). The germline V and J ends were trimmed by 0 bases and 8 bases, with 16 bases remaining between them. Germline CDR1 reads SGHTA; CDR2 reads FQGNSA. The CDR3 loop spans 16 amino acids. For the CDR3, the DNA is TGTGCCAGCAGCTTAGCCCCGGGAGTAGGGCAGGGGGAGCTGTTTTTT. This translates into CASSLAPGVGQGELFF.

The chain combines TRBV7-9 with TRBJ1-2, with TRBD1 matching 8 bases. The CDR3 contains 15 residues. Germline CDR1 reads SEHNR; CDR2 reads FQNEAQ (reference sequence). V shed 5 bases, J shed 4 bases, and the junction held 9 bases outside the gene matches. CDR3 sequence (DNA): TGTGCCAGCAGCCAGGGACAGGCGTCTAGCTATGGCTACACCTTC. Its translation: CASSQGQASSYGYTF.

The chain links TRBV3-1 (or the pseudogene TRBV3-2) to TRBJ2-5; D is uncertain. The CDR3 sequence is 13 residues long. Looked up from germline, CDR1 is LGHDT and CDR2 is YNNKEL (reference sequence). Between the trimmed V and J ends, which lost 2 bases and 2 bases, there was a span of 6 bases. The CDR3 protein is CASSQIRQETQYF. The CDR3 region has the DNA TGTGCCAGCAGCCAAATACGGCAAGAGACCCAGTACTTC.

This clone was counted once. The CDR3 spells CASRFLGAGAQETQYF. The CDR3 DNA is TGTGCCAGCAGGTTTCTCGGGGCGGGGGCCCAAGAGACCCAGTACTTC. The V gene is TRBV3-1 (or the pseudogene TRBV3-2), the J gene TRBJ2-5; maybe TRBD2 (7 bases). Trimming removed 6 bases from V and 1 base from J, with 18 bases in between. Germline-derived CDR1 and CDR2 are LGHDT and YNNKEL (reference sequence). The CDR3 length is 16 residues.

The J gene is TRBJ1-1, the V gene TRBV5-1; perhaps TRBD1 as D (5 bases). Germline lookup yields CDR1 SGHRS and CDR2 YFSETQ. V was trimmed by 3 bases and J by 5 bases, leaving 11 bases between them. The CDR3 contains 13 residues. CDR3 sequence: CASSSQGETEAFF. The CDR3 DNA reads TGCGCCAGCAGCTCCCAGGGTGAGACTGAAGCTTTCTTT.

The CDR3 loop reads CASSLRGNEQFF. The DNA of the CDR3 is TGTGCCAGCAGTTTGCGAGGGAATGAGCAGTTCTTC. This chain connects TRBV28 to TRBJ2-1, with a weak D call TRBD2 (5 bases). The CDR3 runs to 12 residues. V gave up 3 bases and J gave up 7 bases, with 7 bases separating them. The germline V gene encodes CDR1 MDHEN and CDR2 SYDVKM.

V gene TRBV19 combines with J gene TRBJ2-3, with 7 bases fitting TRBD1. Germline CDR1 reads LNHDA; CDR2 reads SQIVND (reference sequence). This CDR3 has 14 amino acids. After removal of 2 bases from V and 4 bases from J, the junction contained 3 bases not matched to a gene. The CDR3 loop is CASSIQGQSDTQYF. CDR3 sequence (DNA): TGTGCCAGTAGTATACAGGGACAGTCAGATACGCAGTATTTT. The full variable domain, its missing parts supplied by reference TRBV19 and TRBJ2-3, is DGGITQSPKYLFRKEGQNVTLSCEQNLNHDAMYWYRQDPGQGLRLIYYSQIVNDFQKGDIAEGYSVSREKKESFPLTVTSAQKNPTAFYLCASSIQGQSDTQYFGPGTRLTVL.

This chain connects TRBV5-1 to TRBJ2-7, with D possibly being TRBD2 (6 bases). The CDR3 contains 17 residues. V lost 3 bases and J lost 5, with 24 bases in between. Germline V gene lookup returns CDR1 SGHRS and CDR2 YFSETQ. DNA for the CDR3: TGCGCCAGCAGCTGGAGGGGCGGGCTAGCTGTAAGCGACGAGCAGTACTTC. Amino acids: CASSWRGGLAVSDEQYF.

The chain carries TRBV4-1 and TRBJ2-1; 10 positions agree with TRBD2. Germline CDR1 MGHRA, CDR2 YSYEKL. The V and J ends lost 4 bases and 7 bases, in that order; junction bases with no gene match: 7. CDR3 length: 15 residues. The CDR3 here is CASSRGLAGVNEQFF. The CDR3 region has the DNA TGCGCCAGCAGCCGAGGGCTAGCGGGGGTGAATGAGCAGTTCTTC.

The chain is built from TRBV3-1 (or the pseudogene TRBV3-2) and TRBJ2-2, with D unclear. CDR1 is LGHDT and CDR2 is YNNKEL in the germline V gene (reference sequence). This CDR3 comprises 12 residues. Trimming took off 1 base at V and 7 bases at J, with 4 bases between the two ends. The chain's CDR3 is CASSQARGELFF. The CDR3 DNA is TGTGCCAGCAGCCAAGCTCGCGGGGAGCTGTTTTTT.

A single count supports this clone. This chain's CDR3 is CASSPPGLASNEQFF. The DNA for the CDR3 is TGTGCCAGCTCACCACCGGGACTAGCAAGCAATGAGCAGTTCTTC. The chain combines TRBV18 with TRBJ2-1, with 9 bases matching TRBD2. CDR1 and CDR2 from the germline V gene are KGHSH and LQKENI. Trimming cost V 0 bases and J 6 bases; bases outside gene matches: 3. The CDR3 spans 15 residues.

The rearrangement links TRBV5-6 to TRBJ2-5; TRBD2 matches 9 bases. Germline CDR1 and CDR2: SGHDT and YYEEEE. Germline trimming cut 1 base from V and 1 base from J; bases unmatched to any gene: 8. CDR3 length: 17 residues. The CDR3 reads CASSLFGAGGLQETQYF. The CDR3 DNA follows: TGTGCCAGCAGCTTGTTCGGCGCGGGGGGGCTCCAAGAGACCCAGTACTTC.

This chain joins TRBV6-5 and TRBJ1-3; D possibly corresponds to TRBD1 (5 bases). The V end was cut by 2 bases, the J end by 4 bases, with 9 bases between. CDR1 is MNHEY and CDR2 is SVGAGI in the germline V gene. The CDR3 totals 14 residues. CDR3 nucleotide sequence: TGTGCCAGCAGTTACGGGGGGTTCGGAAACACCATATATTTT. Amino acid sequence: CASSYGGFGNTIYF.

The chain recombines TRBV24-1 with TRBJ2-1, with 8 bases identical to TRBD1. In germline, CDR1 is KGHDR, CDR2 SFDVKD. The CDR3 runs to 16 residues. V gave up 4 bases and J gave up 6 bases; unmatched junction bases: 10. CDR3 nucleotide sequence: TGTGCCACCAGTGACCAATATACAGGGGGGCTCAATGAGCAGTTCTTC. Protein: CATSDQYTGGLNEQFF.

This rearrangement joins TRBV5-8 to TRBJ1-6, with a tentative D call TRBD1 (5 bases). Trimming left V 4 bases short and J 5 bases short, with 16 bases between. The germline V gene encodes CDR1 SGHTS and CDR2 YDEGEE. The CDR3 consists of 16 residues. CDR3 in DNA: TGTGCCAGCAGCCATGGAGTAGGGGCAAATAATTCACCCCTCCACTTT. Its protein product is CASSHGVGANNSPLHF. The full variable domain, its missing parts supplied by reference TRBV5-8 and TRBJ1-6, is EAGVTQSPTHLIKTRGQQATLRCSPISGHTSVYWYQQALGLGLQFLLWYDEGEERNRGNFPPRFSGRQFPNYSSELNVNALELEDSALYLCASSHGVGANNSPLHFGNGTRLTVT.

The sample holds a few counts of this clone. This rearrangement joins TRBV19 to TRBJ2-2; 9 nucleotides agree with TRBD1. Germline CDR1 is LNHDA and CDR2 is SQIVND (reference sequence). This CDR3 has 15 amino acids. V shed 3 bases, J shed 7 bases, and the junction held 6 bases outside the gene matches. CDR3 in amino acids: CASSIRTGVGGELFF. The CDR3 DNA reads as TGTGCCAGTAGTATCAGGACAGGGGTAGGCGGGGAGCTGTTTTTT.

The chain uses TRBV19 and TRBJ2-4; possible D gene TRBD2, 6 bases. V was shortened by 1 base and J by 15 bases, with 13 bases between the two germline ends. This CDR3 has 12 residues. Germline CDR1 and CDR2: LNHDA and SQIVND (reference sequence). The CDR3 spells CASSIGGGQVYF. In DNA, the CDR3 is TGTGCCAGTAGTATAGGGGGAGGCCAAGTGTACTTC.